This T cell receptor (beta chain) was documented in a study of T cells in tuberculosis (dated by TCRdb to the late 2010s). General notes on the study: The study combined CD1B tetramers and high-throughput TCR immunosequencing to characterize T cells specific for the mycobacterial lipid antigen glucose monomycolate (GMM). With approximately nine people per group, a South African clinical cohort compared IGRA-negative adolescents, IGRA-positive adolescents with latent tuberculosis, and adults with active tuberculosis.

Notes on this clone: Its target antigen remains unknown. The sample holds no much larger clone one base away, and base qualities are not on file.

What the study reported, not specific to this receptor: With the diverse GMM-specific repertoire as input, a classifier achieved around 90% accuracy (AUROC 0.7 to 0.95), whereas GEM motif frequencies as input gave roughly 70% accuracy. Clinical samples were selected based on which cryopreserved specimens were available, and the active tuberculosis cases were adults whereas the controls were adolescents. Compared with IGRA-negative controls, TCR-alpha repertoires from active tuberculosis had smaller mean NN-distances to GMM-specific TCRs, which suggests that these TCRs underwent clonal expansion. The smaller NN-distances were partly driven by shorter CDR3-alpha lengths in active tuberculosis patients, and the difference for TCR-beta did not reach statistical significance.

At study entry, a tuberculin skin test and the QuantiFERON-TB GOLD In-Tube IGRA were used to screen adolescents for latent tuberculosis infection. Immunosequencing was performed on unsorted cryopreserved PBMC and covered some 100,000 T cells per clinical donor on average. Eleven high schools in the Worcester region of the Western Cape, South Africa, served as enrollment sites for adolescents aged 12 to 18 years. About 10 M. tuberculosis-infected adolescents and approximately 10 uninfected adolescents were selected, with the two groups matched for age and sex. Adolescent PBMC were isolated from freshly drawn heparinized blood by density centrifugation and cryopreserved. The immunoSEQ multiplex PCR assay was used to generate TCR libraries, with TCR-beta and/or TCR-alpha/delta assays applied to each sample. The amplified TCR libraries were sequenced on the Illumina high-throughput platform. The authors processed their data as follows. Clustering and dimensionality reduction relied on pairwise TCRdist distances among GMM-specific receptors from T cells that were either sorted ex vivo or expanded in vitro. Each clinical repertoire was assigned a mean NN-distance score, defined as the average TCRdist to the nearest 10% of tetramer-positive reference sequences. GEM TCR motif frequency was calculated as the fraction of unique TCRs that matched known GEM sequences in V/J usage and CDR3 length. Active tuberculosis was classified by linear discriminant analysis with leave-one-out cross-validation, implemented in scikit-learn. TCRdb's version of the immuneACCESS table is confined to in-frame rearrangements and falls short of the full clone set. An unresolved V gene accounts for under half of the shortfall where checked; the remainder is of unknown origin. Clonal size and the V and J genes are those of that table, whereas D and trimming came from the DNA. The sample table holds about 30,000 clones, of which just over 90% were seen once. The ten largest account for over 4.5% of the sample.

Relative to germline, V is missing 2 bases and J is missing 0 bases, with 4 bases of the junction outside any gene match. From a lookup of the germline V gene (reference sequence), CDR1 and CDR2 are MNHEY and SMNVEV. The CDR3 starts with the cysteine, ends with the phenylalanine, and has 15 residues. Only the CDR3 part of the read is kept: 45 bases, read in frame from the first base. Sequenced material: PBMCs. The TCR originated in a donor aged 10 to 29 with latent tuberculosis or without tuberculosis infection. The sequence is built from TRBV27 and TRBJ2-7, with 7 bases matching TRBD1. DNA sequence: TGTGCCAGCAGTTTAGAAGGGGGCAGCTCCTACGAGCAGTACTTC. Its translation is CASSLEGGSSYEQYF.